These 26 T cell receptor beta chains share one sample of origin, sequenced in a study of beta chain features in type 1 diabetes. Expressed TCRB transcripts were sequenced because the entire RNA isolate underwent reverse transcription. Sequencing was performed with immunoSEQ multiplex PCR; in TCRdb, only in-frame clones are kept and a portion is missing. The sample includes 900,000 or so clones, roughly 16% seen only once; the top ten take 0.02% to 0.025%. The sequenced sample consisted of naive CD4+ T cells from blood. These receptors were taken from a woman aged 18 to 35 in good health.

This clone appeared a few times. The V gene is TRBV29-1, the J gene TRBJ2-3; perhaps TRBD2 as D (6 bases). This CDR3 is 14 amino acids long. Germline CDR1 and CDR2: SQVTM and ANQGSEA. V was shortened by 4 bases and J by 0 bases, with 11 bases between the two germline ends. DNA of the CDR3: TGCAGCGTTGGTCGGGGACTCAGCACAGATACGCAGTATTTT. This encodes CSVGRGLSTDTQYF.

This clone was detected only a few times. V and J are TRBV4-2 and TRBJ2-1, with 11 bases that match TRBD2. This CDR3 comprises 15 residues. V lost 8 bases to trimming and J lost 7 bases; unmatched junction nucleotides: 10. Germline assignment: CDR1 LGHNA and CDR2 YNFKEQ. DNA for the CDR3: TGTGCCAGCGCTCCCGGGACTAGCGGACGGAATGAGCAGTTCTTC. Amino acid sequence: CASAPGTSGRNEQFF.

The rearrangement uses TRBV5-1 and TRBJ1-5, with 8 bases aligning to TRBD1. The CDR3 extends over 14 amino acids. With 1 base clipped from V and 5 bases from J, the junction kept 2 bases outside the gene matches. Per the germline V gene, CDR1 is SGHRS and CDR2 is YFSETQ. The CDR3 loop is CASSLSGGDQPQHF. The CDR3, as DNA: TGCGCCAGCAGCTTGTCAGGGGGCGATCAGCCCCAGCATTTT.

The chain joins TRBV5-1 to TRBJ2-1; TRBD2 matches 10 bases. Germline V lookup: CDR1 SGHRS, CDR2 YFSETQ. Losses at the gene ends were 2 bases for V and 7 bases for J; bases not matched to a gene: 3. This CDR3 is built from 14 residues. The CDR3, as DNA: TGCGCCAGCAGCTTCCAGCGGGAGGGGAATGAGCAGTTCTTC. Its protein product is CASSFQREGNEQFF. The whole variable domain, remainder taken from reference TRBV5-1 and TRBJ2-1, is KAGVTQTPRYLIKTRGQQVTLSCSPISGHRSVSWYQQTPGQGLQFLFEYFSETQRNKGNFPGRFSGRQFSNSRSEMNVSTLELGDSALYLCASSFQREGNEQFFGPGTRLTVL.

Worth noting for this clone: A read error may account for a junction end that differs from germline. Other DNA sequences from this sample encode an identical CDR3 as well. CDR3 loop: CASSGSGANVLTF. DNA for the CDR3: TGTGCCAGCTCAGGGTCCGGGGCCAACGTCCTGACTTTC. This chain joins TRBV5-1 and TRBJ2-6, with a weak D call TRBD1 (5 bases). Per the germline V gene, CDR1 is SGHRS and CDR2 is YFSETQ. The CDR3 is 13 residues long.

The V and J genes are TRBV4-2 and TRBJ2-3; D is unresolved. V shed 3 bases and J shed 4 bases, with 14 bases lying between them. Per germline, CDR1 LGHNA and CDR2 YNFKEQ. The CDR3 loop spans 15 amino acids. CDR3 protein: CASSHGESTADTQYF. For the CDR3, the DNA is TGTGCCAGCAGCCATGGAGAGAGTACGGCAGATACGCAGTATTTT.

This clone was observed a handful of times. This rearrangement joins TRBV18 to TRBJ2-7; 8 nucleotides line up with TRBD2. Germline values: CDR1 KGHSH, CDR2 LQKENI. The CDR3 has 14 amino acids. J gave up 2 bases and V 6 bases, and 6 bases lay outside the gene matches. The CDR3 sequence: CASSGSGITYEQYF. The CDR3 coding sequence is TGTGCCAGCTCGGGTAGCGGGATCACCTACGAGCAGTACTTC.

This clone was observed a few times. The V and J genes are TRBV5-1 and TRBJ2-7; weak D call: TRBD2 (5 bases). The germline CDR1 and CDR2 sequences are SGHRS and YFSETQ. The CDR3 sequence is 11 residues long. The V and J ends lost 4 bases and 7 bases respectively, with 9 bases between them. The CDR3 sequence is CASSPQREQYF. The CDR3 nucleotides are TGCGCCAGCAGCCCCCAGCGGGAGCAGTACTTC.

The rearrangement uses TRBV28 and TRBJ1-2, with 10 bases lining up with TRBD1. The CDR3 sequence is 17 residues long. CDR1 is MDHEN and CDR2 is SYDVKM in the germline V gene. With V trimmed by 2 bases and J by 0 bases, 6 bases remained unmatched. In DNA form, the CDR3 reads TGTGCCAGCAGTTTAGATGGGACAGGGGCCTCTAACTATGGCTACACCTTC. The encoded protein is CASSLDGTGASNYGYTF.

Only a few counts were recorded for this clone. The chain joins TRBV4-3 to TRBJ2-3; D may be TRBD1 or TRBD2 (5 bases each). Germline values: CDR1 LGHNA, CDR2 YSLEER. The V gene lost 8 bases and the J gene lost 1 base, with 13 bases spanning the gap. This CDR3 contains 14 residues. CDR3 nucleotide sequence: TGCGCCAGCGGAGAGGGGTGGGGCACAGATACGCAGTATTTT. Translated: CASGEGWGTDTQYF.

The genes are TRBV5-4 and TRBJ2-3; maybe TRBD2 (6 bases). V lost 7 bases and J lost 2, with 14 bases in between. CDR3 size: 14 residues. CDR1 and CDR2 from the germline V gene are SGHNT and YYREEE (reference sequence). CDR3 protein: CASRSGRATDTQYF. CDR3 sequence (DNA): TGTGCCAGCCGTAGCGGAAGGGCCACAGATACGCAGTATTTT.

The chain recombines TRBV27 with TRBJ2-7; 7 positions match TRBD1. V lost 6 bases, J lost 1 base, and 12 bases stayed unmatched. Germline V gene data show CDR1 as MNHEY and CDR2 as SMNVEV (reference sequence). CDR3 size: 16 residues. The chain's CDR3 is CASRRSGTAHSYEQYF. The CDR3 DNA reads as TGTGCCAGCAGACGCTCTGGGACAGCTCATTCCTACGAGCAGTACTTC.

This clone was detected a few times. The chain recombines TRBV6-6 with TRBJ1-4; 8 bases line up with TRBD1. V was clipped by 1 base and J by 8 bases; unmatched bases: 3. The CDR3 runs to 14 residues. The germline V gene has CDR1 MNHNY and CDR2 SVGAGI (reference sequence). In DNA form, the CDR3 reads TGTGCCAGCAGTTACTACAGGGGGACGGAAAAACTGTTTTTT. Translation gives CASSYYRGTEKLFF.

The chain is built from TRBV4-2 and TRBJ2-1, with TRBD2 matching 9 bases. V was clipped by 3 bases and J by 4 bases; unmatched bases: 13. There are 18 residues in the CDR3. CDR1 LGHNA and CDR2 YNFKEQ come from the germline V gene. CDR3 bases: TGTGCCAGCAGCCACCCGGCCCGGCCTAGCGGGATTTACAATGAGCAGTTCTTC. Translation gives CASSHPARPSGIYNEQFF.

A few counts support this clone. The CDR3 nucleotides are TGTGCCAGCAGCGTAGGTTTTAGCGACTATGAGCAGTTCTTC. It specifies CASSVGFSDYEQFF. The chain combines TRBV9 with TRBJ2-1; a weak D match, TRBD2 (5 bases). The CDR3 extends over 14 amino acids. V lost 0 bases, J lost 8 bases, and 12 bases lay in between. Germline V lookup: CDR1 SGDLS, CDR2 YYNGEE.

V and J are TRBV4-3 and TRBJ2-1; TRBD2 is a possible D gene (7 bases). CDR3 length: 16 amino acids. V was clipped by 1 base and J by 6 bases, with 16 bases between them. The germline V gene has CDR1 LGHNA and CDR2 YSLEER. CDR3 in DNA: TGCGCCAGCAGCCAAGGTGGGGGGGCAGTGGTCAATGAGCAGTTCTTC. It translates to CASSQGGGAVVNEQFF.

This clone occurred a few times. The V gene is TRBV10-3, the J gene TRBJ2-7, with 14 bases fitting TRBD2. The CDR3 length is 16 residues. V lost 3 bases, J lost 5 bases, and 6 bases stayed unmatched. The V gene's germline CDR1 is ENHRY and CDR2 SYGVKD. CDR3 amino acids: CAISERTSGRSHEQYF. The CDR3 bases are TGTGCCATCAGTGAAAGGACTAGCGGGAGGTCCCACGAGCAGTACTTC.

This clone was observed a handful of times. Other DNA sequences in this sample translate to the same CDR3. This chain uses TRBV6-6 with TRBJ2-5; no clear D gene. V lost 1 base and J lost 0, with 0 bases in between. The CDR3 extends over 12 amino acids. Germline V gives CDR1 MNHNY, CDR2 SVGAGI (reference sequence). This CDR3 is CASSYYQETQYF. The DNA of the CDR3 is TGTGCCAGCAGTTACTACCAAGAGACCCAGTACTTC.

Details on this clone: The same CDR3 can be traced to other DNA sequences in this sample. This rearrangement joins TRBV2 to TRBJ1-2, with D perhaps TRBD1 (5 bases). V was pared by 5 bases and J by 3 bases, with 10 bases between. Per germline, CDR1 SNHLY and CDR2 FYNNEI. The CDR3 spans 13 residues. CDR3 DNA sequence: TGTGCCAGCAGTCCTCAGGGAGACTATGGCTACACCTTC. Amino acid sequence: CASSPQGDYGYTF.

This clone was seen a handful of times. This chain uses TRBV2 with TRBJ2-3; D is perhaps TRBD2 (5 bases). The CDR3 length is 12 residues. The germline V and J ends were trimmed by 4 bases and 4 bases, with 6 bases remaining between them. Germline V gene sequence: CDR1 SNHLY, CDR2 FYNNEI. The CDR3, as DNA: TGTGCCAGCAGTGCTAGCTCAGATACGCAGTATTTT. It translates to CASSASSDTQYF.

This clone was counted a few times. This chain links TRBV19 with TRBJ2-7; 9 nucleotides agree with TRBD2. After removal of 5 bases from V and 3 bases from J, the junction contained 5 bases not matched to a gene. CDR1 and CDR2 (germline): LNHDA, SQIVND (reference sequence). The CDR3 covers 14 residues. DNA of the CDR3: TGTGCCAGTAGTCGAGCGGGAGGAAACTACGAGCAGTACTTC. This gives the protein CASSRAGGNYEQYF.

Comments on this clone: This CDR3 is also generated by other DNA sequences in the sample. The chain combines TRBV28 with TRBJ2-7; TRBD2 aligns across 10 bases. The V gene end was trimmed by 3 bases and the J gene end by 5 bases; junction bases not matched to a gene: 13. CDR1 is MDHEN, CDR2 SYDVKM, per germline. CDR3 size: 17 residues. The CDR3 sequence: CASSLGLAGVRVHEQYF. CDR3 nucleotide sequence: TGTGCCAGCAGTTTGGGGCTAGCGGGGGTGAGGGTGCACGAGCAGTACTTC.

DNA for the CDR3: TGTGCCAGCAGTGACCCCCCCGGCCAGGGAGGCTACACCTTC. This codes for CASSDPPGQGGYTF. The rearrangement uses TRBV2 and TRBJ1-2, with a tentative D call TRBD1 (5 bases). Germline V gives CDR1 SNHLY, CDR2 FYNNEI. The CDR3 runs to 14 residues. Trimming cost V 3 bases and J 8 bases, with 16 bases left between them.

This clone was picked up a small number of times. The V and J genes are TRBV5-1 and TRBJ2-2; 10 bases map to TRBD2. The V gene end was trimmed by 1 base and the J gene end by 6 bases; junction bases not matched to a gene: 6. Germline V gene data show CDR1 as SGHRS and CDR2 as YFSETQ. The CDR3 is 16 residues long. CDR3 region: CASSLLPSGSSGELFF. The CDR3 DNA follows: TGCGCCAGCAGCTTGTTACCTAGCGGGAGTTCCGGGGAGCTGTTTTTT.

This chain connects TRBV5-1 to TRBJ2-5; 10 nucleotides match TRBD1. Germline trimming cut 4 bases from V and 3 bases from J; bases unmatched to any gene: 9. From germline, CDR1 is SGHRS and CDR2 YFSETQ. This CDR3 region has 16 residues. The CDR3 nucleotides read TGCGCCAGCAGCCGCAGACAGGGGGCTCCCGAAGAGACCCAGTACTTC. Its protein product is CASSRRQGAPEETQYF.

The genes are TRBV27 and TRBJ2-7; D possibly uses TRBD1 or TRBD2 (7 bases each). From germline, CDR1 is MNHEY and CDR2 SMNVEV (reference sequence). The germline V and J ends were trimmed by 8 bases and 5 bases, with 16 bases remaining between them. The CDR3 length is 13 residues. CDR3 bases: TGTGCCAGCGGACGACAGGGAGGGGACGAGCAGTACTTC. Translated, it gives CASGRQGGDEQYF.